Below, one T cell receptor beta chain is given with its context. Germline CDR1 SGHTA, CDR2 FQGNSA. The CDR3 loop spans 14 amino acids. With 3 bases removed from V and 5 bases from J, the gap between germline ends came to 12 bases. Original methodology: Reference gene primer amplification gave nucleated cell count estimates. Assay used: immunoSEQ multiplex PCR; TCRdb lists only in-frame clones, some missing. The DNA was the basis for D and trimming; V, J and clone size are from that table. The sample yields roughly 56,000 clones, about 91% seen once. The sample originates from a study of blood T cell repertoires in COVID-19. About the research overall: Spain, Italy and the United States supplied samples that represented acute and convalescent COVID-19. In each case, the material was cDNA or gDNA derived from T cells, B-cell-depleted T cells, or PBMCs.

The receptor comes from a man in his fifties or sixties with active COVID-19. The sequenced material came from peripheral blood. This chain links TRBV7-2 with TRBJ2-3, with a weak D call TRBD2 (6 bases). The CDR3 spells CASSLSGGKDTQYF. The DNA of the CDR3 is TGTGCCAGCAGCTTGAGTGGCGGGAAAGATACGCAGTATTTT.